The text below deals with one T cell receptor (beta chain). Its antigen is undetermined. This entry is derived from a study of blood T cells in healthy people across ages. Whole-study findings and limits: Unsorted PBMC material precluded a definitive naive versus antigen-experienced comparison.

Using a J-beta primer mix together with a sample-barcoded 5' primer, a second PCR was run for roughly 6 to 12 cycles. From the 5' RACE reads, TCRdb called clonotypes with MiXCR, one entry per CDR3 protein. The data hold about 690,000 distinct CDR3 sequences, with 40% to 45% observed a single time. V was shortened by 6 bases and J by 1 base, with 24 bases between the two germline ends. From germline, CDR1 is MNHEY and CDR2 SVGAGI. The CDR3 loop spans 18 amino acids. Sequencing was carried out using blood. The receptor's source is an older man in good health. The J gene is TRBJ1-2, the V gene TRBV6-5, with D possibly matching TRBD1 (6 bases). Here the CDR3 DNA reads TGTGCCAGCAGATACACTACAGGGAGCCGTCGCAATAACTATGGCTACACCTTC. It yields the protein CASRYTTGSRRNNYGYTF.